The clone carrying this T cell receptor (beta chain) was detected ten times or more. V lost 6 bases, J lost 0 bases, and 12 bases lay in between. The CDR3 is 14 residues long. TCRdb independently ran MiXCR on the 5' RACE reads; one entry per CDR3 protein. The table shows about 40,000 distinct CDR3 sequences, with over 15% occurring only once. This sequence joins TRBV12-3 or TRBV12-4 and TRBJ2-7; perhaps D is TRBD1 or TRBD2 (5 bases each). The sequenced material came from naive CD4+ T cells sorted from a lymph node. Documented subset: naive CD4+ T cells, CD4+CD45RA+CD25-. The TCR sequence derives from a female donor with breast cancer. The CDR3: CASSRDRDSYEQYF. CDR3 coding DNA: TGTGCCAGCAGCAGGGACCGAGACTCCTACGAGCAGTACTTC.